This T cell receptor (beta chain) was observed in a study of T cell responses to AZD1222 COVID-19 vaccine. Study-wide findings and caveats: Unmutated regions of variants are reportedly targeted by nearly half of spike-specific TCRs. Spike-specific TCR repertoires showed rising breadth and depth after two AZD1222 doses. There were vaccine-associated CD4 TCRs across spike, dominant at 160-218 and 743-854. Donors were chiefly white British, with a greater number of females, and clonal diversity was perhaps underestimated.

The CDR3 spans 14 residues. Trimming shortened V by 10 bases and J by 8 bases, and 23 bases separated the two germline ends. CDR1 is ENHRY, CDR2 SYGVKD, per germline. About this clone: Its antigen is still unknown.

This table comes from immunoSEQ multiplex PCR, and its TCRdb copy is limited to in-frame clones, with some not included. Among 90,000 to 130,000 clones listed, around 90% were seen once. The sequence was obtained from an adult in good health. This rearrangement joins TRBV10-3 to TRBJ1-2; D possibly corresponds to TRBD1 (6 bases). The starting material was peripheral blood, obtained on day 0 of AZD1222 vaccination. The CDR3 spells CASRGFEVRDGYTF. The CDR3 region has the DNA TGTGCCAGCAGGGGATTTGAAGTAAGGGACGGCTACACCTTC.